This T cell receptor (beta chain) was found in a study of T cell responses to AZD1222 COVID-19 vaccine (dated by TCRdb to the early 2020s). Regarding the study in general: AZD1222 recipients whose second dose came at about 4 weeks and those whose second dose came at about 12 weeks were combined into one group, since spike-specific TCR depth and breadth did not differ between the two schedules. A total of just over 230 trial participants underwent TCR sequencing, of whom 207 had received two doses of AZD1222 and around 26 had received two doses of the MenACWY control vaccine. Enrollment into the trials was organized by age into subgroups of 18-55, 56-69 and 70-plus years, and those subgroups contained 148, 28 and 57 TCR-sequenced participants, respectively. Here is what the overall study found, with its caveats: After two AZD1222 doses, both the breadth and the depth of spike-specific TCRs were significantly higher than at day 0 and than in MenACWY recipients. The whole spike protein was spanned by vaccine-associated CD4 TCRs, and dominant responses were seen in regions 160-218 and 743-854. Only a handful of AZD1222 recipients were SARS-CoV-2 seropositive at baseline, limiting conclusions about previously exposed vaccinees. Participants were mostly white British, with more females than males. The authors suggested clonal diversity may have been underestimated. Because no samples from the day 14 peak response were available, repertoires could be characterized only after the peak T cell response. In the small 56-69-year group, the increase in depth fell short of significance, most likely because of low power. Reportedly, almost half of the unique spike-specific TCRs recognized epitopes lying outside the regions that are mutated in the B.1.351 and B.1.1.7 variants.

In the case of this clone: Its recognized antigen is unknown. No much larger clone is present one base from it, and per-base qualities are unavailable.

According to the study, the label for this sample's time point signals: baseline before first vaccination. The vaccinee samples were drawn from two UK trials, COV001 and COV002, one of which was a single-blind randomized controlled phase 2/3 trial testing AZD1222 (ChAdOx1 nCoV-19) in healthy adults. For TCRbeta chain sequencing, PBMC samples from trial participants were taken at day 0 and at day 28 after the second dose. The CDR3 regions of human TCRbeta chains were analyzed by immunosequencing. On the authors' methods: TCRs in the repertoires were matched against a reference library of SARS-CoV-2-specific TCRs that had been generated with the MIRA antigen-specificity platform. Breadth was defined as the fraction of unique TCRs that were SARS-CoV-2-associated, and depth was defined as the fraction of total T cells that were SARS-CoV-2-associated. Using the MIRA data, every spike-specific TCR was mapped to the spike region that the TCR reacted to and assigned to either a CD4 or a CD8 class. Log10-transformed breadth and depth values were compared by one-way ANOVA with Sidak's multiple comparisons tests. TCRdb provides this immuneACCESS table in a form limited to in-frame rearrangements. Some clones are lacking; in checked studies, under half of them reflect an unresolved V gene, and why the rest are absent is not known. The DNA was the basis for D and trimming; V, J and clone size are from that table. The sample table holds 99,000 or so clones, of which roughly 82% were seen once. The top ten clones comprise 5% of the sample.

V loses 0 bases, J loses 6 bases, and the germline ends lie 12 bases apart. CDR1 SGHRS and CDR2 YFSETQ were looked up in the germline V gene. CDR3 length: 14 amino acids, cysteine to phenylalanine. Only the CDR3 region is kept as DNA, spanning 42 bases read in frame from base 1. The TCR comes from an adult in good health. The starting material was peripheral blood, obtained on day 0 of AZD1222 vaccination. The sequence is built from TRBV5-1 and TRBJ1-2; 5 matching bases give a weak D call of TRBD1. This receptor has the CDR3 CASSLEQALHGYTF. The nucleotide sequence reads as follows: TGCGCCAGCAGCTTGGAACAGGCCCTTCATGGCTACACCTTC.